One and the same sample provided the 21 T cell receptor beta chains below, sequenced in a study of cytomegalovirus exposure and HLA in healthy donors. PCR primers comprised 60 Vbeta and 13 Jbeta primers. The assay was immunoSEQ multiplex PCR, and TCRdb's table has in-frame clones only and misses some. The data hold 110,000 or so clones, with roughly four fifths observed a single time. The sample comprised PBMCs. These receptor sequences come from a man between 35 and 55 years old in good health and CMV-seronegative.

The V call is TRBV30, the J call TRBJ1-4; D unresolved. V was trimmed by 4 bases and J by 0 bases, leaving 12 bases between them. This CDR3 is 15 amino acids long. Looked up from germline, CDR1 is GTSNPN and CDR2 is SVGIG (reference sequence). CDR3 DNA: TGTGCCTGGACGCTAGCAACACCAACTAATGAAAAACTGTTTTTT. This encodes CAWTLATPTNEKLFF. Full variable domain (outside the CDR3, taken from reference TRBV30 and TRBJ1-4): SQTIHQWPATLVQPVGSPLSLECTVEGTSNPNLYWYRQAAGRGLQLLFYSVGIGQISSEVPQNLSASRPQDRQFILSSKKLLLSDSGFYLCAWTLATPTNEKLFFGSGTQLSVL.

This sequence joins TRBV10-2 and TRBJ2-3, with D possibly being TRBD2 (6 bases). This CDR3 has 14 amino acids. V was clipped by 7 bases and J by 2 bases, with 13 bases between them. Looked up from germline, CDR1 is WSHSY and CDR2 is SAAADI. The CDR3 protein is CASNRDSDTDTQYF. The CDR3 DNA reads TGCGCCAGCAATCGGGACTCGGACACAGATACGCAGTATTTT.

Only one count was recorded for this clone. The chain recombines TRBV7-9 with TRBJ1-3; D gene uncertain. Trimming pared 5 bases from V and 6 bases from J, leaving 8 bases between. Germline V gives CDR1 SEHNR, CDR2 FQNEAQ (reference sequence). This CDR3 is built from 12 residues. Here the CDR3 reads CASSHGTNTIYF. DNA for the CDR3: TGTGCCAGCAGCCATGGCACAAACACCATATATTTT.

The chain recombines TRBV28 with TRBJ1-4; possible D gene TRBD1, 5 bases. V was clipped by 5 bases and J by 4 bases, with 11 bases between them. The germline gives CDR1 MDHEN, CDR2 SYDVKM. The CDR3 covers 14 residues. CDR3 in amino acids: CASSTGGDNEKLFF. The CDR3 region has the DNA TGTGCCAGCAGTACCGGGGGAGATAATGAAAAACTGTTTTTT.

This clone was picked up one time. This chain uses TRBV19 with TRBJ2-7; the D gene is possibly TRBD2 (5 bases). The CDR3 sequence is 11 residues long. Trimming took off 8 bases at V and 5 bases at J, with 10 bases between the two ends. Germline lookup yields CDR1 LNHDA and CDR2 SQIVND (reference sequence). CDR3 sequence (DNA): TGTGCCAGTGGGAGTTGGGACGAGCAGTACTTC. Translating it yields CASGSWDEQYF.

Notes on this clone: The junction and the germline gene differ at one end; a read error may be behind it. The chain uses TRBV5-1 and TRBJ2-6; weak D call: TRBD1 (5 bases). Germline CDR1 is SGHRS and CDR2 is YFSETQ. The CDR3 totals 15 residues. The CDR3 spells CASSLISSGANGLTF. CDR3 nucleotide sequence: TGCGCCAGCAGCCTTATAAGCTCTGGGGCCAACGGCCTGACTTTC.

The chain couples TRBV10-1 to TRBJ2-7; 7 nucleotides align to TRBD1. CDR1 and CDR2 from the germline V gene are WNHNN and SYGVQD (reference sequence). The CDR3 totals 14 residues. J gave up 5 bases and V 6 bases, and 10 bases lay outside the gene matches. The CDR3 protein is CASSREDRVHEQYF. The CDR3 nucleotides read TGCGCCAGCAGCCGAGAAGACAGGGTACACGAGCAGTACTTC.

The J gene is TRBJ2-7, the V gene TRBV6-6; 8 bases agree with TRBD1. CDR3 length: 14 amino acids. Looked up from germline, CDR1 is MNHNY and CDR2 is SVGAGI (reference sequence). V shed 2 bases and J 3 bases; nucleotides not matched to a gene: 3. The CDR3 sequence: CASSYRGQDYEQYF. As DNA, the CDR3 is TGTGCCAGCAGTTACAGGGGACAGGACTACGAGCAGTACTTC.

The chain joins TRBV2 to TRBJ1-5; D unclear. Germline CDR1 is SNHLY and CDR2 is FYNNEI. The CDR3 has 15 amino acids. V lost 4 bases, J lost 0 bases, and 10 bases lay in between. The CDR3 region is CASSGSVNSNQPQHF. CDR3 DNA sequence: TGTGCCAGCAGTGGTTCGGTTAATAGCAATCAGCCCCAGCATTTT. The variable domain in full, completed from reference TRBV2 and TRBJ1-5, reads EPEVTQTPSHQVTQMGQEVILRCVPISNHLYFYWYRQILGQKVEFLVSFYNNEISEKSEIFDDQFSVERPDGSNFTLKIRSTKLEDSAMYFCASSGSVNSNQPQHFGDGTRLSIL.

CDR3 nucleotide sequence: TGCGCCAGCAGGGGGACTAGCGGGAGTTCCGGGGAGCTGTTTTTT. This encodes CASRGTSGSSGELFF. The gene calls are TRBV5-1 and TRBJ2-2; 14 bases are a match to TRBD2. CDR1 and CDR2 from the germline V gene are SGHRS and YFSETQ. The ends lost 5 bases at V and 6 bases at J; junction bases unmatched: 3. CDR3 size: 15 residues.

The chain recombines TRBV6-5 with TRBJ2-7; D may be TRBD1 (7 bases). Trimming removed 4 bases from V and 4 bases from J, with 11 bases in between. CDR1 MNHEY and CDR2 SVGAGI come from the germline V gene. The CDR3 sequence is 13 residues long. The CDR3 sequence: CASSSPGGYEQYF. The CDR3 DNA is TGTGCCAGCAGTTCCCCAGGGGGGTACGAGCAGTACTTC.

The V gene is TRBV9, the J gene TRBJ2-1, with 8 bases aligning to TRBD2. The ends lost 3 bases at V and 3 bases at J; junction bases unmatched: 11. The CDR3 has 17 residues. Germline-derived CDR1 and CDR2 are SGDLS and YYNGEE. In nucleotides, the CDR3 is TGTGCCAGCAGCGCCCGAGGGGCGGGAGGTAGCTACAATGAGCAGTTCTTC. This sequence encodes CASSARGAGGSYNEQFF.

The rearrangement uses TRBV28 and TRBJ2-3; D is undetermined. The length of the CDR3 is 13 residues. V lost 9 bases and J 2 bases, leaving 12 bases between the germline ends. CDR1 and CDR2 (germline): MDHEN, SYDVKM. The CDR3: CASQRPNTDTQYF. The CDR3 DNA is TGTGCCAGTCAGCGTCCGAACACAGATACGCAGTATTTT.

The rearrangement joins TRBV5-1 to TRBJ2-7, with a tentative D call TRBD1 (6 bases). The V end was cut by 7 bases, the J end by 3 bases, with 14 bases between. Germline V CDR1 and CDR2: SGHRS, YFSETQ. The CDR3 has 13 residues. CDR3 in amino acids: CASAGTPNYEQYF. The CDR3 DNA sequence: TGCGCCAGCGCCGGGACACCTAACTACGAGCAGTACTTC.

The chain is built from TRBV7-2 and TRBJ2-3; 14 bases match TRBD2. Germline V CDR1 and CDR2: SGHTA, FQGNSA. The CDR3 runs 16 residues. The trim removed 5 bases at V and 7 bases at J, leaving 8 bases unmatched. This CDR3 is CASSPGTSGGVYTQYF. The CDR3 DNA reads as TGTGCCAGCAGCCCGGGGACTAGCGGGGGAGTATATACGCAGTATTTT.

The chain carries TRBV4-2 and TRBJ2-2; 7 bases match TRBD2. The CDR3 totals 17 residues. With 0 bases clipped from V and 1 base from J, the junction kept 5 bases outside the gene matches. Germline V lookup: CDR1 LGHNA, CDR2 YNFKEQ. CDR3 sequence: CASSQESSGVNTGELFF. The DNA for the CDR3 is TGTGCCAGCAGCCAAGAGTCCAGCGGGGTGAACACCGGGGAGCTGTTTTTT.

The chain uses TRBV7-9 and TRBJ1-2; 7 nucleotides agree with TRBD1. The J segment lost 0 bases and the V segment lost 3 bases, leaving 1 base of the junction unmatched. This CDR3 is 14 amino acids long. CDR1 is SEHNR, CDR2 FQNEAQ, per germline (reference sequence). The DNA of the CDR3 is TGTGCCAGCAGCTTGGGACAGACTAACTATGGCTACACCTTC. This translates into CASSLGQTNYGYTF.

This chain joins TRBV5-1 and TRBJ2-5, with D maybe TRBD1 (6 bases). V lost 5 bases and J 5 bases, leaving 13 bases between the germline ends. The germline V gene has CDR1 SGHRS and CDR2 YFSETQ. This CDR3 has 13 amino acids. This CDR3 reads CASRFGTKETQYF. DNA for the CDR3: TGCGCCAGCAGATTCGGGACAAAGGAGACCCAGTACTTC.

This clone was picked up a small number of times. The chain uses TRBV28 and TRBJ2-2; TRBD1 matches at 9 bases. The CDR3 is 15 amino acids. Germline V gives CDR1 MDHEN, CDR2 SYDVKM. V lost 7 bases and J lost 3; bases outside the gene matches: 6. The CDR3 here is CASNPGDRDTGELFF. The DNA of the CDR3 is TGTGCCAGCAACCCGGGGGACAGGGACACCGGGGAGCTGTTTTTT.

This clone appeared a few times. The chain recombines TRBV28 with TRBJ2-3, with D perhaps TRBD1 (6 bases). This CDR3 has 14 amino acids. CDR1 is MDHEN and CDR2 is SYDVKM in the germline V gene. V was shortened by 3 bases and J by 3 bases, with 10 bases between the two germline ends. The CDR3 loop reads CASSFIQGTDTQYF. The CDR3 nucleotides read TGTGCCAGCAGTTTCATCCAGGGGACAGATACGCAGTATTTT.

The chain employs TRBV28 and TRBJ2-7; 8 bases are a match to TRBD1. Germline loops: CDR1 MDHEN, CDR2 SYDVKM. The CDR3 spans 15 residues. After removal of 6 bases from V and 2 bases from J, the junction contained 9 bases not matched to a gene. The CDR3 coding sequence is TGTGCCAGCAGAAAGGACCCGGGACAGGCCTACGAGCAGTACTTC. Protein: CASRKDPGQAYEQYF.